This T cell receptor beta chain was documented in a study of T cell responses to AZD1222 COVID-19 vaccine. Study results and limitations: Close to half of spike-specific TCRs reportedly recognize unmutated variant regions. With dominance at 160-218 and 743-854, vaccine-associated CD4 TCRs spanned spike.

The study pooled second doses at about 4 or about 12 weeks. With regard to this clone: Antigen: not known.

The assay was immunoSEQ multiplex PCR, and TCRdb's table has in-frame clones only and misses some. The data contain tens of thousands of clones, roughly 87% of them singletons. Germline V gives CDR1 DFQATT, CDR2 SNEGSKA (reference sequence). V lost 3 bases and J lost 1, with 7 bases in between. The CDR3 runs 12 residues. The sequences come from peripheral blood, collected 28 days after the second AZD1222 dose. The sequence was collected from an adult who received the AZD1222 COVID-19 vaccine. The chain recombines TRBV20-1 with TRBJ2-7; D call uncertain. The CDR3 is CSASKGSYEQYF. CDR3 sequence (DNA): TGCAGTGCTAGTAAGGGTTCCTACGAGCAGTACTTC.